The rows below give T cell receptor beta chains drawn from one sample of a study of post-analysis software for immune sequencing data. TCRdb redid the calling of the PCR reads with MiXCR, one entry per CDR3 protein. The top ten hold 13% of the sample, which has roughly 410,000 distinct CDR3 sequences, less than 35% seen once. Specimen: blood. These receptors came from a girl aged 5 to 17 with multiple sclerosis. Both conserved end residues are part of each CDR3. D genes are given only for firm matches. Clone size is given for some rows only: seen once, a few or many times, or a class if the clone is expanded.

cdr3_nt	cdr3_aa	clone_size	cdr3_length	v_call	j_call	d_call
TGTGCCAGCCTTGAGGACAGGGCCAATGGCTACACCTTC	CASLEDRANGYTF	NA	13	TRBV6-6	TRBJ1-2	TRBD1
TGTGCCAGCAGCGTAGGGGGGGATCCCACAGATACGCAGTATTTT	CASSVGGDPTDTQYF	once	15	TRBV9	TRBJ2-3	NA
TGTGCCAGCAGTGAATGGGAAGGGAAAGAGACCCAGTACTTC	CASSEWEGKETQYF	NA	14	TRBV25-1	TRBJ2-5	NA
TGCGCCAGCTGGGCGGGGGGCGCCTACAATGAGCAGTTCTTC	CASWAGGAYNEQFF	NA	14	TRBV5-1	TRBJ2-1	TRBD2
TGTGCCAGCACCGGGGGACTCCCCCTCAAGAGGGGCTGCACCTTC	CASTGGLPLKRGCTF	NA	15	TRBV12-3/TRBV12-4	TRBJ1-2	NA
TGTGCCAGCAGTGCCCGAGGTCCAGATACGCAGTATTTT	CASSARGPDTQYF	few	13	TRBV11-2	TRBJ2-3	NA
TGTGCCAGCAGCCAAGGACTAGCGGGGGGGATTGATACGCAGTATTTT	CASSQGLAGGIDTQYF	NA	16	TRBV7-9	TRBJ2-3	TRBD2
TGTGCCAGCAGCCCAATTCTGGGAAAAGGCCCCCCGGAGGAAAAACTGTTTTTT	CASSPILGKGPPEEKLFF	NA	18	TRBV3-1	TRBJ1-4	NA
TGCGCCAGCAGCCAAGATGAGGGCAGGAGCTATGGCTACACCTTC	CASSQDEGRSYGYTF	NA	15	TRBV4-3	TRBJ1-2	NA
TGTGCCAGCAGCGTAGGGCCTGAGCAGTACTTC	CASSVGPEQYF	NA	11	TRBV9	TRBJ2-5	NA